These 8 T cell receptor beta chains came from one sample sequenced in a study of shared clonotypes between healthy human individuals. Using immunoSEQ multiplex PCR, the repertoire was profiled, and TCRdb retains in-frame clones only, with some absent. The sample shows under 1,900,000 clones, 98% of them seen only once. The sample was naive CD4+ T cells sorted from blood. Subset specified: CD45RA+ positively selected. The receptors originated from a man younger than 45 in good health.

This chain joins TRBV30 and TRBJ2-7; 10 bases fit TRBD1. Germline assignment: CDR1 GTSNPN and CDR2 SVGIG (reference sequence). CDR3 size: 12 residues. The junction had 7 bases not matched to a gene; V was cut back by 8 bases and J by 6 bases. CDR3: CASDRGPTEQYF. Written as DNA, the CDR3 is TGTGCCAGCGACAGGGGGCCGACCGAGCAGTACTTC.

Comment on this clone: Other DNA sequences from this sample encode an identical CDR3 as well. This rearrangement joins TRBV18 to TRBJ1-5; 7 nucleotides align to TRBD1. CDR3 length: 14 amino acids. Unmatched junction bases numbered 2, after V lost 4 bases and J lost 2 bases. Per the germline V gene, CDR1 is KGHSH and CDR2 is LQKENI. The CDR3 protein is CASSQGAGNQPQHF. For the CDR3, the DNA is TGTGCCAGCTCACAGGGGGCAGGCAATCAGCCCCAGCATTTT.

V and J are TRBV7-2 and TRBJ2-7; weak D call: TRBD1 (5 bases). The CDR3 loop spans 15 amino acids. V lost 7 bases to trimming and J lost 2 bases, with 18 bases between them. The germline CDR1 and CDR2 sequences are SGHTA and FQGNSA. CDR3 sequence: CASTPAGLGPYEQYF. CDR3 nucleotide sequence: TGTGCCAGCACCCCTGCTGGGCTGGGGCCCTACGAGCAGTACTTC.

The gene calls are TRBV29-1 and TRBJ2-5; D unresolved. The CDR3 has 12 residues. In germline, CDR1 is SQVTM, CDR2 ANQGSEA. V dropped 6 bases and J dropped 1 base, with 9 bases sitting between them. CDR3 sequence: CSVASLQETQYF. The CDR3 DNA reads as TGCAGCGTAGCGTCACTCCAAGAGACCCAGTACTTC. Together with reference TRBV29-1 and TRBJ2-5, the CDR3 gives the full variable domain: SAVISQKPSRDICQRGTSLTIQCQVDSQVTMMFWYRQQPGQSLTLIATANQGSEATYESGFVIDKFPISRPNLTFSTLTVSNMSPEDSSIYLCSVASLQETQYFGPGTRLLVL.

The rearrangement joins TRBV7-6 to TRBJ2-1; 10 bases agree with TRBD1. The CDR3 consists of 15 residues. V lost 3 bases and J lost 6; bases outside the gene matches: 5. CDR1 and CDR2 from the germline V gene are SGHVS and FNYEAQ. CDR3 coding DNA: TGTGCCAGCAGCTTGCCCGGACAGGGGGTCAATGAGCAGTTCTTC. It codes for CASSLPGQGVNEQFF.

The gene calls are TRBV29-1 and TRBJ2-3; D is possibly TRBD1 (6 bases). This CDR3 comprises 15 residues. V dropped 6 bases and J dropped 0 bases, with 16 bases sitting between them. Germline CDR1 reads SQVTM; CDR2 reads ANQGSEA. The CDR3 reads CSVMGTPESTDTQYF. The CDR3 bases are TGCAGCGTGATGGGGACACCAGAAAGCACAGATACGCAGTATTTT.

V usage is TRBV10-3 and J usage is TRBJ2-6, with TRBD1 matching 9 bases. V shed 3 bases and J 2 bases; nucleotides not matched to a gene: 8. Germline CDR1 reads ENHRY; CDR2 reads SYGVKD. This CDR3 has 18 amino acids. The CDR3 nucleotides are TGTGCCATCAGTGATCTGGGACAGGGTGTGGCTGGGGCCAACGTCCTGACTTTC. This codes for CAISDLGQGVAGANVLTF.

The chain combines TRBV6-4 with TRBJ1-2, with D tentatively TRBD1 (5 bases). The ends were cut back, 2 bases at V and 8 bases at J, with 9 bases in the middle. CDR3 size: 12 residues. Germline CDR1 reads MRHNA; CDR2 reads SNTAGT. CDR3 residues: CASSDGGGGYTF. CDR3 bases: TGTGCCAGCAGTGACGGGGGAGGCGGCTACACCTTC.